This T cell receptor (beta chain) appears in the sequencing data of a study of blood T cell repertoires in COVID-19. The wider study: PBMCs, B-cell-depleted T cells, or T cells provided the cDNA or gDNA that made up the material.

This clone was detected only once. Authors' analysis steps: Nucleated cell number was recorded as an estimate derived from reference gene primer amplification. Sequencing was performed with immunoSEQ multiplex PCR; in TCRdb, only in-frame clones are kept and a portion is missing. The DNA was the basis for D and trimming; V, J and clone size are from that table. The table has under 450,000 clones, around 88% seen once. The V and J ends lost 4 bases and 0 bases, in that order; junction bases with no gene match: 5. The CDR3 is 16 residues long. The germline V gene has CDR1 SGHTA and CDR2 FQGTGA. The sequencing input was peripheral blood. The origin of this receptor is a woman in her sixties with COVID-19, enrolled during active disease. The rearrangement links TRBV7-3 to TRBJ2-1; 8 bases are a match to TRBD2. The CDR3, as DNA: TGTGCCAGCAGCTCGTTAGCGGGGCTCTCCTACAATGAGCAGTTCTTC. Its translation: CASSSLAGLSYNEQFF.